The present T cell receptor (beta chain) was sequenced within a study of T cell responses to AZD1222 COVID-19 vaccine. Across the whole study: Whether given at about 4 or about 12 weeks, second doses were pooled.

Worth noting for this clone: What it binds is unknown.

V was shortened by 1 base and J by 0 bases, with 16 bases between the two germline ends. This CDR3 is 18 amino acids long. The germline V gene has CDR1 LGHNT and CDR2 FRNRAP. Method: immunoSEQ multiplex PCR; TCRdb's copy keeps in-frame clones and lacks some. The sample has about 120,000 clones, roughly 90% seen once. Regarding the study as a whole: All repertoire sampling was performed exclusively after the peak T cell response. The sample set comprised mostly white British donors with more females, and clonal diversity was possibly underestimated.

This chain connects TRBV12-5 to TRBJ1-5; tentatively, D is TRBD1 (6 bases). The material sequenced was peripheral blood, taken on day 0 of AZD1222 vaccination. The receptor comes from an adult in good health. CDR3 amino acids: CASGLELVQGYSNQPQHF. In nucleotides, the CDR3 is TGTGCTAGTGGTTTGGAACTAGTACAGGGTTATAGCAATCAGCCCCAGCATTTT.